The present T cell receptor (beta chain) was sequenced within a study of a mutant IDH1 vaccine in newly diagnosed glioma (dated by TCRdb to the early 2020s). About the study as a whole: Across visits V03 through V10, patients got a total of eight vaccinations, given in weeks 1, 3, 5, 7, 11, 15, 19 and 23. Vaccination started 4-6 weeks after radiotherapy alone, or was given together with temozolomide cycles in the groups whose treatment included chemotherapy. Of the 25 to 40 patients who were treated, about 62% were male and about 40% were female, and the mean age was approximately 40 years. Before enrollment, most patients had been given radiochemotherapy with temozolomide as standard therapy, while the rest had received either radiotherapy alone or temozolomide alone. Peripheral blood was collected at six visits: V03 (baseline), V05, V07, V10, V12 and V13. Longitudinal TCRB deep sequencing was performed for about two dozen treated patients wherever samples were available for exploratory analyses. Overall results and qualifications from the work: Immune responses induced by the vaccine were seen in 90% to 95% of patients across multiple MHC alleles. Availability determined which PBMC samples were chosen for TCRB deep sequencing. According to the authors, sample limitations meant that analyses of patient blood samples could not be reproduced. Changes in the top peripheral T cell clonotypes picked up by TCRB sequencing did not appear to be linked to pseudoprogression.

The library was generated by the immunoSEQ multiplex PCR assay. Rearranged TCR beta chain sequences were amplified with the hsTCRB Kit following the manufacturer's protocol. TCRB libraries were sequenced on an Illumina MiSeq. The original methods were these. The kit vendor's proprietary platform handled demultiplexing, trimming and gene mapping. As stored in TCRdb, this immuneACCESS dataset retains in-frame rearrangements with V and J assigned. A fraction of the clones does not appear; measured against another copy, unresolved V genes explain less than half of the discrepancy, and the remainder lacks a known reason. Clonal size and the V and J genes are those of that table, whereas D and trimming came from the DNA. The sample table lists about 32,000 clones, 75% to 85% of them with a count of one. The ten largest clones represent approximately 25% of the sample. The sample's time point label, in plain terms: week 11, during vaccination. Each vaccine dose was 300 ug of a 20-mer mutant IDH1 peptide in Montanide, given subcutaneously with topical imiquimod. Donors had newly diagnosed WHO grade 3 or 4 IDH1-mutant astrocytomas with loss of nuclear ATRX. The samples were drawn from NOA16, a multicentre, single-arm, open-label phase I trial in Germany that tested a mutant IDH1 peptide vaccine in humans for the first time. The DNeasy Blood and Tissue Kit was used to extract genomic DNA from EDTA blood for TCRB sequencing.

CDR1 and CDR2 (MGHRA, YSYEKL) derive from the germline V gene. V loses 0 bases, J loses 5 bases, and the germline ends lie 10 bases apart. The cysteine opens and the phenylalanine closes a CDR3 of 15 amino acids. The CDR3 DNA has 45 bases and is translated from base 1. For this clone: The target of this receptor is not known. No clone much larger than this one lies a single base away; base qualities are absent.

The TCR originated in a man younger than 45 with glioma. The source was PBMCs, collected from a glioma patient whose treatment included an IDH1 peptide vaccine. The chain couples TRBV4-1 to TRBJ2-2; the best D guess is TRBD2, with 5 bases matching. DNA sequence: TGCGCCAGCAGCCAAGAAGCGACGGGAACCGGGGAGCTGTTTTTT. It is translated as CASSQEATGTGELFF.